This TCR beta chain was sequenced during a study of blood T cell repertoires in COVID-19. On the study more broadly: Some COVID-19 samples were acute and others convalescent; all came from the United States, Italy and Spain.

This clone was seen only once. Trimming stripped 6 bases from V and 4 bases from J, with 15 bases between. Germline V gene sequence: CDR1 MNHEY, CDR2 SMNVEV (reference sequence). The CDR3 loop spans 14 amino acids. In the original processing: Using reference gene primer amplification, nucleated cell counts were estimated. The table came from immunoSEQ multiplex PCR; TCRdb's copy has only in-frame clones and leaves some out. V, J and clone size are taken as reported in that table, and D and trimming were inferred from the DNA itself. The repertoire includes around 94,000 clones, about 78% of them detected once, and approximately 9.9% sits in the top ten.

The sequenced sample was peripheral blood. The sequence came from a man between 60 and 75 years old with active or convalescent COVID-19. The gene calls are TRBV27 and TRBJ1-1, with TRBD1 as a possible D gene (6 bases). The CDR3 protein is CASRKQGFRTEAFF. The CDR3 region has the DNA TGTGCCAGCAGGAAACAGGGTTTTCGCACTGAAGCTTTCTTT.